This T cell receptor beta chain was sequenced for a study of cytomegalovirus exposure and HLA in healthy donors. The PCR made use of 60 Vbeta and 13 Jbeta primers. TCRdb's table, derived via immunoSEQ multiplex PCR, lists solely in-frame clones and lacks some. The sample yields roughly 140,000 clones, around 82% seen once. Material: PBMCs. The sequence derives from a woman aged 45-65 years in good health and CMV-seropositive.

CDR3 DNA sequence: TGCGCCAGCAGCTCGGACCCGACAGGTGCCGAGCAGTACTTC. Amino acid sequence: CASSSDPTGAEQYF. The chain is built from TRBV5-1 and TRBJ2-7; tentative D call: TRBD1 (6 bases). CDR1 is SGHRS and CDR2 is YFSETQ in the germline V gene. The length of the CDR3 is 14 residues. Trimming removed 3 bases from V and 6 bases from J, with 16 bases in between.